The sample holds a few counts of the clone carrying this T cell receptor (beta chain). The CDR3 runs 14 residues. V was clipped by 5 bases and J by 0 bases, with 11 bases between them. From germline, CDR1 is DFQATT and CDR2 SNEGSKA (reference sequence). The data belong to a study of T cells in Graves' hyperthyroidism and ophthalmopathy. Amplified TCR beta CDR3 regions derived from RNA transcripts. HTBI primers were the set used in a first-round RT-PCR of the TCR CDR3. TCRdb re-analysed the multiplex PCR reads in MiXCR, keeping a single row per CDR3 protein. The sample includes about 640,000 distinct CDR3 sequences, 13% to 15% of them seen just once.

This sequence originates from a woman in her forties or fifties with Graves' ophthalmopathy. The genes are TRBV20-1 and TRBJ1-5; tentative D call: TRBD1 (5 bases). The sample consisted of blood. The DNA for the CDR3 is TGCAGTGCTCGACAGCCGAATAGCAATCAGCCCCAGCATTTT. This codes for CSARQPNSNQPQHF.